This TCR beta chain emerged from a study of cytomegalovirus exposure and HLA in healthy donors. Study results and limitations: Among the most significant clusters, several appeared linked to common viral pathogens in a later analysis. Researchers reported that a few CMV-associated chains were confirmed in vitro as CMV antigen-specific.

The PCR made use of 60 Vbeta and 13 Jbeta primers. Clones were read by immunoSEQ multiplex PCR, and TCRdb kept only the in-frame ones, dropping some. The sample lists around 100,000 clones; about 76% were seen once. As to this clone: What it binds is not known.

J was trimmed by 7 bases and V by 7 bases; bases with no gene match: 7. Germline CDR1 SNHLY, CDR2 FYNNEI. The CDR3 contains 13 residues. Sequencing was carried out using PBMCs. This TCR came from a young man in good health and CMV-seropositive. The chain combines TRBV2 with TRBJ2-1; 7 bases fit TRBD1. CDR3: CASTGGQLNEQFF. The CDR3 DNA reads as TGTGCCAGCACTGGGGGACAGCTTAATGAGCAGTTCTTC.